Below, 22 T cell receptor beta chains from the same sample are listed, as sequenced in a study of T cell repertoires in cytomegalovirus infection (dated by TCRdb to the late 2010s). The sample was run on an Illumina HiSeq 1500. TCRdb passed the public sequencing reads through fastp at Q25 and MiXCR, retaining productive beta sequences. Rows are unified per CDR3 protein, each entry keeping the most common DNA and genes. This sample gives hundreds of thousands of distinct CDR3 sequences in total; around 11% of them show up just once. The ten biggest clones cover about 10% of the sample. Sequenced input: PBMCs. These receptors came from a human donor in good health (CMV status not recorded). Some clones in this sample may be carry-over from other donors' samples.

This clonotype was seen at least ten times. This chain connects TRBV7-2 to TRBJ2-7; 11 nucleotides line up with TRBD2. Germline CDR1 and CDR2: SGHTA and FQGNSA. The length of the CDR3 is 16 residues. V was pared by 8 bases and J by 2 bases, with 11 bases of the junction left unmatched. The DNA for the CDR3 is TGTGCCAGCCGGCCTACTAGCGGGAGTGGCCCCTACGAGCAGTACTTC. This translates into CASRPTSGSGPYEQYF. Full variable domain (missing parts from reference TRBV7-2 and TRBJ2-7): GAGVSQSPSNKVTEKGKDVELRCDPISGHTALYWYRQSLGQGLEFLIYFQGNSAPDKSGLPSDRFSAERTGGSVSTLTIQRTQQEDSAVYLCASRPTSGSGPYEQYFGPGTRLTVT.

This clonotype was seen at least ten times. The chain carries TRBV20-1 and TRBJ1-3, with a weak D call TRBD1 (5 bases). The V end was cut by 5 bases, the J end by 4 bases, with 15 bases between. Germline V CDR1 and CDR2: DFQATT, SNEGSKA (reference sequence). This CDR3 contains 14 residues. The CDR3 nucleotides are TGCAGTGCTGCGGGACCATCGAGAGGAAACACCATATATTTT. This sequence encodes CSAAGPSRGNTIYF.

This clonotype was seen ten or more times. The rearrangement joins TRBV14 to TRBJ2-5; perhaps TRBD1 as D (5 bases). CDR3 length: 16 residues. The V gene's germline CDR1 is SGHDN and CDR2 FVKESK. V was shortened by 0 bases and J by 1 base, with 12 bases between the two germline ends. CDR3 sequence (DNA): TGTGCCAGCAGCCAAGATAGGACGACAGTCCAAGAGACCCAGTACTTC. Residues: CASSQDRTTVQETQYF.

This clonotype has a handful of counts. The chain has TRBV20-1 and TRBJ2-2, with 10 bases identical to TRBD2. This CDR3 is built from 17 residues. Germline V gives CDR1 DFQATT, CDR2 SNEGSKA (reference sequence). Losses at the gene ends were 4 bases for V and 7 bases for J; bases not matched to a gene: 15. CDR3 in DNA: TGCAGTGCTATGGGTAGCGGGAGGCCCATGGCGGTCGGGGAGCTGTTTTTT. Its translation is CSAMGSGRPMAVGELFF.

This clonotype was counted once. The chain links TRBV11-2 to TRBJ2-1; TRBD1 matches 7 bases. This CDR3 region has 14 residues. In germline, CDR1 is SGHAT, CDR2 FQNNGV. Germline trimming cut 8 bases from V and 5 bases from J; bases unmatched to any gene: 9. CDR3 amino acids: CASAGTALHNEQFF. The DNA for the CDR3 is TGTGCCAGCGCCGGGACAGCGCTTCACAATGAGCAGTTCTTC.

This clonotype was seen at least ten times. The V and J genes are TRBV5-1 and TRBJ2-7, with TRBD2 matching 13 bases. Per germline, CDR1 SGHRS and CDR2 YFSETQ. V gave up 5 bases and J gave up 2 bases; unmatched junction bases: 4. The CDR3 contains 15 residues. The DNA for the CDR3 is TGCGCCAGCAGTGTGGGACTAGCGGGACCCTACGAGCAGTACTTC. Encoded protein: CASSVGLAGPYEQYF. Combining the CDR3 with reference TRBV5-1 and TRBJ2-7 gives the whole variable domain KAGVTQTPRYLIKTRGQQVTLSCSPISGHRSVSWYQQTPGQGLQFLFEYFSETQRNKGNFPGRFSGRQFSNSRSEMNVSTLELGDSALYLCASSVGLAGPYEQYFGPGTRLTVT.

This clonotype has at least ten counts. The chain uses TRBV6-5 and TRBJ1-2; D uncertain. V was trimmed by 0 bases and J by 8 bases, leaving 16 bases between them. CDR1 and CDR2 from the germline V gene are MNHEY and SVGAGI. The CDR3 runs to 15 residues. This CDR3 reads CASSYSRQLRSGYTF. CDR3 in DNA: TGTGCCAGCAGTTACTCGAGGCAGCTCAGGAGCGGCTACACCTTC.

This chain uses TRBV29-1 with TRBJ1-1, with 9 bases fitting TRBD1. V shed 5 bases and J 5 bases; nucleotides not matched to a gene: 3. Germline-derived CDR1 and CDR2 are SQVTM and ANQGSEA. The CDR3 has 12 residues. In DNA form, the CDR3 reads TGCAGCGTTTTGACAGGGGGGACTGAAGCTTTCTTT. It yields the protein CSVLTGGTEAFF.

This clonotype has at least ten counts. The chain couples TRBV20-1 to TRBJ2-5; 7 nucleotides line up with TRBD2. J lost 5 bases, V lost 7 bases, and 13 bases had no gene match. CDR3 size: 14 residues. Germline values: CDR1 DFQATT, CDR2 SNEGSKA (reference sequence). CDR3 loop: CSVLNDGEGETQYF. CDR3 nucleotide sequence: TGCAGTGTCCTTAACGACGGGGAGGGGGAGACCCAGTACTTC.

There are many counts of this clonotype. This chain connects TRBV14 to TRBJ2-7; D gene unclear. V was cut by 3 bases and J by 0 bases, with 24 bases left in between. Germline CDR1 and CDR2: SGHDN and FVKESK. The CDR3 spans 19 residues. CDR3: CASSQDPAIIGLSSYEQYF. The CDR3 nucleotides are TGTGCCAGCAGCCAGGACCCCGCCATCATCGGTCTGAGCTCCTACGAGCAGTACTTC.

The rearrangement joins TRBV7-7 to TRBJ2-5, with TRBD1 as a possible D gene (5 bases). This CDR3 region has 14 residues. The V end was cut by 7 bases, the J end by 1 base, with 13 bases between. Germline V CDR1 and CDR2: SSHAT, FNYEAQ (reference sequence). The CDR3 region has the DNA TGTGCCAGCACCTCGGCAGGGCCCCAAGAGACCCAGTACTTC. This sequence encodes CASTSAGPQETQYF. The full variable domain, its missing parts supplied by reference TRBV7-7 and TRBJ2-5, is GAGVSQSPRYKVTKRGQDVTLRCDPISSHATLYWYQQALGQGPEFLTYFNYEAQPDKSGLPSDRFSAERPEGSISTLTIQRTEQRDSAMYRCASTSAGPQETQYFGPGTRLLVL.

The CDR3 coding sequence is TGTGCCAGCAGTTACTCGAAGGGGACCACTGAAGCTTTCTTT. Protein: CASSYSKGTTEAFF. This rearrangement joins TRBV6-5 to TRBJ1-1; a possible D gene is TRBD1 (5 bases). Germline V gene sequence: CDR1 MNHEY, CDR2 SVGAGI. Trimming removed 0 bases from V and 4 bases from J, with 9 bases in between. This CDR3 has 14 amino acids.

This clonotype showed up just a few times. The chain recombines TRBV3-1 with TRBJ2-1; 7 positions agree with TRBD2. J gave up 4 bases and V 0 bases, and 3 bases lay outside the gene matches. The CDR3 is 15 amino acids. Germline V lookup: CDR1 LGHDT, CDR2 YNNKEL (reference sequence). CDR3 in amino acids: CASSQDGRLYNEQFF. CDR3 DNA sequence: TGTGCCAGCAGCCAAGACGGGAGGCTATACAATGAGCAGTTCTTC.

There are a few counts of this clonotype. The chain has TRBV11-2 and TRBJ2-1; D is ambiguous. V was cut by 2 bases and J by 10 bases, with 6 bases left in between. The CDR3 runs 11 residues. Per the germline V gene, CDR1 is SGHAT and CDR2 is FQNNGV. CDR3 amino acids: CASSLRREQFF. CDR3 bases: TGTGCCAGCAGCTTACGGCGAGAGCAGTTCTTC.

A few counts support this clonotype. The chain recombines TRBV27 with TRBJ2-2, with D perhaps matching TRBD2 (10 bases). V was trimmed by 8 bases and J by 2 bases, leaving 33 bases between them. There are 21 residues in the CDR3. Germline loops: CDR1 MNHEY, CDR2 SMNVEV (reference sequence). The CDR3 protein is CASLDRGGGLADERNTGELFF. In nucleotides, the CDR3 is TGTGCCAGCCTGGACAGGGGTGGAGGACTAGCGGACGAAAGAAACACCGGGGAGCTGTTTTTT.

The table lists this clonotype with many counts. V is TRBV5-4 and J is TRBJ2-7; the D gene is possibly TRBD1 (7 bases). CDR1 is SGHNT and CDR2 is YYREEE in the germline V gene (reference sequence). The CDR3 length is 14 residues. V was cut by 7 bases and J by 3 bases, with 17 bases left in between. The CDR3 loop is CASSPGGFLYEQYF. The CDR3 nucleotides are TGTGCCAGCTCCCCAGGGGGGTTCCTCTACGAGCAGTACTTC.

This clonotype was counted a few times. The rearrangement links TRBV7-9 to TRBJ2-1; TRBD1 matches 11 bases. Germline V lookup: CDR1 SEHNR, CDR2 FQNEAQ (reference sequence). The V and J ends lost 2 bases and 8 bases, in that order; junction bases with no gene match: 5. The CDR3 loop spans 15 amino acids. CDR3 residues: CASSLRGTGGDEQFF. Written as DNA, the CDR3 is TGTGCCAGCAGCTTACGGGGGACAGGGGGTGATGAGCAGTTCTTC. The entire variable domain, with the rest obtained from reference TRBV7-9 and TRBJ2-1, is as follows: DTGVSQNPRHKITKRGQNVTFRCDPISEHNRLYWYRQTLGQGPEFLTYFQNEAQLEKSRLLSDRFSAERPKGSFSTLEIQRTEQGDSAMYLCASSLRGTGGDEQFFGPGTRLTVL.

This clonotype was observed many times. This chain connects TRBV7-9 to TRBJ2-5; D may correspond to TRBD1 or TRBD2 (6 bases each). The CDR3 is made up of 15 amino acids. V was shortened by 6 bases and J by 4 bases, with 18 bases between the two germline ends. From germline, CDR1 is SEHNR and CDR2 FQNEAQ (reference sequence). The CDR3 DNA sequence: TGTGCCAGCAGATCGGGACACCTGGGAGGAGAGACCCAGTACTTC. It codes for CASRSGHLGGETQYF.

To note about this clonotype: One end of the junction varies from germline; a read error may be responsible. The rearrangement links TRBV29-1 to TRBJ2-7, with D unclear. The CDR3 has 11 residues. Germline V gene data show CDR1 as SQVTM and CDR2 as ANQGSEA. Written as DNA, the CDR3 is TGCGGCGTTGAGTTGTATGCCGAGCAGTACTTC. Residues: CGVELYAEQYF.

This clonotype showed up many times. The chain employs TRBV12-3 or TRBV12-4 and TRBJ1-2; the match to TRBD1 covers 8 bases. The CDR3 loop spans 15 amino acids. Trimming took 0 bases from V and 7 from J; bases not matched to a gene: 7. CDR3 amino acids: CASSLALGQGVGYTF. In DNA, the CDR3 is TGTGCCAGCAGTTTAGCGCTAGGACAGGGAGTTGGCTACACCTTC.

The sample holds many counts of this clonotype. The chain combines TRBV24-1 with TRBJ2-5, with D perhaps matching TRBD1 or TRBD2 (5 bases each). CDR1 is KGHDR and CDR2 is SFDVKD in the germline V gene. Between the trimmed V and J ends, which lost 4 bases and 4 bases, there was a span of 15 bases. The CDR3 is 15 residues long. The CDR3 DNA follows: TGTGCCACCAGTGAACCTCGGGACGGAGCAGAGACCCAGTACTTC. Its translation is CATSEPRDGAETQYF.

The gene calls are TRBV10-3 and TRBJ2-1; the match to TRBD1 covers 9 bases. The CDR3 totals 12 residues. Germline CDR1 reads ENHRY; CDR2 reads SYGVKD. With V trimmed by 6 bases and J by 7 bases, 1 base remained unmatched. Here the CDR3 DNA reads TGTGCCATCAGGACAGGGGGGAATGAGCAGTTCTTC. It yields the protein CAIRTGGNEQFF.